This record looks at one T cell receptor beta chain sequence and its context. This sample was taken from a study of blood T cell repertoires in COVID-19. Whole-study context: The analysed material was cDNA or gDNA that came from T cells, B-cell-depleted T cells, or PBMCs.

This CDR3 is built from 13 residues. Trimming took 6 bases from V and 0 from J, leaving 8 bases between them. Germline assignment: CDR1 MNHEY and CDR2 SVGAGI. Sequencing used immunoSEQ multiplex PCR; TCRdb keeps in-frame clones, though not all of them. The sample lists about 160,000 clones, approximately 86% occurring once. Sequencing was done on a sample of peripheral blood. This clonotype was sampled from a woman aged 55 to 70 with active or convalescent COVID-19. The chain combines TRBV6-5 with TRBJ1-2; D is ambiguous. The CDR3 reads CASSPLANYGYTF. The DNA of the CDR3 is TGTGCCAGCAGCCCATTAGCTAACTATGGCTACACCTTC.